This section outlines one TCR beta chain sequence together with its context. Its antigen is still unknown. This CDR3 is 14 amino acids long. From germline, CDR1 is LNHDA and CDR2 SQIVND (reference sequence). V lost 3 bases to trimming and J lost 2 bases, with 8 bases between them. Generated by immunoSEQ multiplex PCR, the TCRdb table keeps only in-frame clones and is missing some. This repertoire shows under 85,000 clones, 90% found once; its top ten account for 3% to 3.5%. The source of the sample is a study of T cell responses to AZD1222 COVID-19 vaccine. Study findings and constraints: Two AZD1222 administrations were followed by greater Spike-specific TCR breadth and depth. White British people made up most donors, females outnumbered males, and clonal diversity was possibly underestimated.

The chain is built from TRBV19 and TRBJ1-3, with D possibly being TRBD1 (5 bases). This clonotype was obtained from an adult who received the AZD1222 COVID-19 vaccine. The source was peripheral blood, collected 28 days after the second AZD1222 dose. Here the CDR3 DNA reads TGTGCCAGTAGTATCAGGGAAGCTGGAAACACCATATATTTT. This codes for CASSIREAGNTIYF.